The 2 T cell receptor beta chains below all came from one sample that was sequenced in a study of cytotoxic CD8 clonotypes in ibrutinib-treated CLL (dated by TCRdb to about 2021). Sample time point, as interpreted from the label and publication: approximately 25 months on ibrutinib. The library came from the immunoSEQ multiplex PCR assay. Here the immuneACCESS table is served through TCRdb, limited to in-frame sequences with V and J called. Missing clones are a known gap in these copies; in checked studies unresolved V genes cover under half, and the rest lacks a known reason. The sample table records around 130,000 clones; around 80% of these occur just once. The ten largest account for roughly 3.1% of the sample. Sample: PBMCs, taken after 24 months of ibrutinib treatment. These TCRs come from a human donor with chronic lymphocytic leukemia.

The rearrangement joins TRBV19 to TRBJ1-5; D gene ambiguous. This CDR3 contains 19 residues. Germline CDR1 reads LNHDA; CDR2 reads SQIVND (reference sequence). The V and J ends lost 1 base and 2 bases respectively, with 21 bases between them. In nucleotides, the CDR3 is TGTGCCAGTAGTATAGGGCCCCCCTATGGCAGTAGTGGCAATCAGCCCCAGCATTTT. Translated, it gives CASSIGPPYGSSGNQPQHF.

CDR3 protein: CASSHRTRGVQPQHF. The CDR3 DNA reads as TGTGCCAGCAGTCACAGGACCAGGGGGGTACAGCCCCAGCATTTT. V is TRBV28 and J is TRBJ1-5; 7 bases are shared with TRBD1. This CDR3 is 15 amino acids long. V trimming: 5 bases; J trimming: 7 bases; junction bases outside the gene matches: 11. Per the germline V gene, CDR1 is MDHEN and CDR2 is SYDVKM.